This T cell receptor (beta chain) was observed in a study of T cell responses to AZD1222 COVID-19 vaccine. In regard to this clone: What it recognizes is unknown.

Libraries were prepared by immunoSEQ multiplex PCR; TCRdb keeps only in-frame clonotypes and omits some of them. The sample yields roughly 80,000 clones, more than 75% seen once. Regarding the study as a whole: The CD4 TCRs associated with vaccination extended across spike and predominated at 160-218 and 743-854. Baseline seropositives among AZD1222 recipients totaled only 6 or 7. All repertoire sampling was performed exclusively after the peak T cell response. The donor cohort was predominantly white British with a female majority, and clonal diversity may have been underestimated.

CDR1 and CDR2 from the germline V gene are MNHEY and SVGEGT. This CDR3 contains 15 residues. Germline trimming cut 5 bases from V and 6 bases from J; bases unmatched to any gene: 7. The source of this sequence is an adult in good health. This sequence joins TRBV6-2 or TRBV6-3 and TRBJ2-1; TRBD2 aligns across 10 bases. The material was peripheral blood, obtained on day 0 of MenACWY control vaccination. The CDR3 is CASSLAGDSSNEQFF. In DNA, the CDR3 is TGTGCCAGCAGTCTAGCGGGAGATTCAAGCAATGAGCAGTTCTTC.